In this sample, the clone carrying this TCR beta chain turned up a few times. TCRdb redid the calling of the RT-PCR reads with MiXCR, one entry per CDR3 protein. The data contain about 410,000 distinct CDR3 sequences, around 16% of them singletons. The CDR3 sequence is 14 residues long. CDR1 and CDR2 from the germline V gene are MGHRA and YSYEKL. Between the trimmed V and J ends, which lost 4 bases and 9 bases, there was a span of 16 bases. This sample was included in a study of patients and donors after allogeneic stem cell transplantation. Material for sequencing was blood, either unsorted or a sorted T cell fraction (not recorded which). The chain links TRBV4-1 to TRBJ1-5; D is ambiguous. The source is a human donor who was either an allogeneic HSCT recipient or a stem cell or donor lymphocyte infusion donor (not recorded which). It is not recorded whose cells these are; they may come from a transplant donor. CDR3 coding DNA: TGCGCCAGCAGCCTGACGGCGGTAGATCGGCCCCAGCATTTT. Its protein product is CASSLTAVDRPQHF.